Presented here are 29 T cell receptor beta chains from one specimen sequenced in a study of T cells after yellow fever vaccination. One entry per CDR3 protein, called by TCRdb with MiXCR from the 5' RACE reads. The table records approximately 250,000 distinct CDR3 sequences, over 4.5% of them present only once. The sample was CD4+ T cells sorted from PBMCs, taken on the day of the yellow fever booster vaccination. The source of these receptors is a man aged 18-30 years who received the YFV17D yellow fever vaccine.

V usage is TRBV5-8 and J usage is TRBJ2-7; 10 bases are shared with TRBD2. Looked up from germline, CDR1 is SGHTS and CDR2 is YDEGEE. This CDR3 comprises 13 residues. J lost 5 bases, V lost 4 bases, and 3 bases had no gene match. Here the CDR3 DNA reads TGTGCCAGCAGCATCGGGACTAGCGACGAGCAGTACTTC. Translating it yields CASSIGTSDEQYF.

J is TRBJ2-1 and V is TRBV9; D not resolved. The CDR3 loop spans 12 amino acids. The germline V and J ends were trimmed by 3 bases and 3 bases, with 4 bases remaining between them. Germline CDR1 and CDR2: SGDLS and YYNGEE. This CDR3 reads CASSAFYNEQFF. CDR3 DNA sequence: TGTGCCAGCAGCGCTTTCTACAATGAGCAGTTCTTC.

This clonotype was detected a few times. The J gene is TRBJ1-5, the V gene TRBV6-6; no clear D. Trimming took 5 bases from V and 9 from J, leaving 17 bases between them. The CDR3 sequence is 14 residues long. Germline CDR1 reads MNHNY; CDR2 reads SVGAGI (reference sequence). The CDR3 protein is CASSPAGEGGPQHF. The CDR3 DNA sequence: TGTGCCAGCAGTCCCGCGGGCGAGGGTGGGCCCCAGCATTTT.

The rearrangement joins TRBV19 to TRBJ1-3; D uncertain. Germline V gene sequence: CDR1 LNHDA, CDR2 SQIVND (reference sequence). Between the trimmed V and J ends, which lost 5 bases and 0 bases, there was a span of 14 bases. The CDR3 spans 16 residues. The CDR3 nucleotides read TGTGCCAGTAGTGTTTTGGTCGCCGCCTCTGGAAACACCATATATTTT. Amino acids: CASSVLVAASGNTIYF.

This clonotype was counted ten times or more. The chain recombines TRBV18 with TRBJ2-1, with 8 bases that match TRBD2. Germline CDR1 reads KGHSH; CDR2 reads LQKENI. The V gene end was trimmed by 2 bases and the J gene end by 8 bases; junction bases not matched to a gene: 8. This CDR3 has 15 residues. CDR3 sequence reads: CASSPNGGALDEQFF. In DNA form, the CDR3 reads TGTGCCAGCTCACCAAACGGGGGGGCCCTGGATGAGCAGTTCTTC.

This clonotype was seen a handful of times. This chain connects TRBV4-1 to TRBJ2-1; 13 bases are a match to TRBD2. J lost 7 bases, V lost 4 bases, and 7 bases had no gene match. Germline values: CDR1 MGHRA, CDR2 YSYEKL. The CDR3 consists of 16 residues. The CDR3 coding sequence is TGCGCCAGCAGCCCCCGCACTAGCGGGGGGGCTAATGAGCAGTTCTTC. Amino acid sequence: CASSPRTSGGANEQFF.

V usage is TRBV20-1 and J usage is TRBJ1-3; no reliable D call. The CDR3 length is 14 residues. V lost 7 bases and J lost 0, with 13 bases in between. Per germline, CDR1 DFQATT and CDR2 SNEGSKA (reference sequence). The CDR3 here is CSVPHPVSGNTIYF. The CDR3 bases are TGCAGTGTCCCACATCCAGTCTCTGGAAACACCATATATTTT.

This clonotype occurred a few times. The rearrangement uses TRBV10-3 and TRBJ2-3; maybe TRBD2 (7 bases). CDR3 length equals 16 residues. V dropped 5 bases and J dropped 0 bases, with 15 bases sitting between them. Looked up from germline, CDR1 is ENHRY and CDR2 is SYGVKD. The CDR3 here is CAISRGGGASTDTQYF. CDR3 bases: TGTGCCATCAGTCGGGGAGGGGGGGCTAGCACAGATACGCAGTATTTT.

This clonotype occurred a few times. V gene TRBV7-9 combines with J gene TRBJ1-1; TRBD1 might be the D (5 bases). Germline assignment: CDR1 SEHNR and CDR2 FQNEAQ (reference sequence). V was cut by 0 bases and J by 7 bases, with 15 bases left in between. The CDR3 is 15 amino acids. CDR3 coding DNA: TGTGCCAGCAGCTTAGCGGTGGACAAGGGATTTGAAGCTTTCTTT. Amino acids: CASSLAVDKGFEAFF.

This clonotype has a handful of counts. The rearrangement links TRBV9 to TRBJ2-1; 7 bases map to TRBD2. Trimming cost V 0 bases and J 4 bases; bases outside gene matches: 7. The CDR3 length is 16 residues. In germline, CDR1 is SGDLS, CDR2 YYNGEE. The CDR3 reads CASSVGLGRGYNEQFF. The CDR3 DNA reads TGTGCCAGCAGCGTAGGGCTCGGGCGGGGGTACAATGAGCAGTTCTTC.

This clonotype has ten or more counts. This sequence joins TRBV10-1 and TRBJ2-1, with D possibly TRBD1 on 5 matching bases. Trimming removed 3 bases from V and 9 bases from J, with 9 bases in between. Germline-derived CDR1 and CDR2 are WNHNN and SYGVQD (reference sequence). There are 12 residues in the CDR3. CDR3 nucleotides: TGCGCCAGCAGTGATACAAGGGGTGAGCAGTTCTTC. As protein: CASSDTRGEQFF.

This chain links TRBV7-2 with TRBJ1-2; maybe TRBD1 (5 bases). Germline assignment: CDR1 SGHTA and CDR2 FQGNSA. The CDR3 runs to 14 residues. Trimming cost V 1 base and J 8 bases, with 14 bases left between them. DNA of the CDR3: TGTGCCAGCAGCTTAGATCGGGCGGGGCGGGGCTACACCTTC. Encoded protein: CASSLDRAGRGYTF.

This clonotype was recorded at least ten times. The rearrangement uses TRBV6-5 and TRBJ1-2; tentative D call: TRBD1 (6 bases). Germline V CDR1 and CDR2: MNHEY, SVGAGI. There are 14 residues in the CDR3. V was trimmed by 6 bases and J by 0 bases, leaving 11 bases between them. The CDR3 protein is CASRTAGANYGYTF. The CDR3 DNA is TGTGCCAGCAGGACGGCAGGGGCTAACTATGGCTACACCTTC.

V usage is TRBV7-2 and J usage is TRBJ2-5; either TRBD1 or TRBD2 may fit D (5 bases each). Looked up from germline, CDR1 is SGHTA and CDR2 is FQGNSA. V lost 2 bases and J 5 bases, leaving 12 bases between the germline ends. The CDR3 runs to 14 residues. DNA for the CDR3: TGTGCCAGCAGCTTAATCTGGGGACGGGAGACCCAGTACTTC. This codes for CASSLIWGRETQYF. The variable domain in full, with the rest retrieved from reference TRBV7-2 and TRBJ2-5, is GAGVSQSPSNKVTEKGKDVELRCDPISGHTALYWYRQSLGQGLEFLIYFQGNSAPDKSGLPSDRFSAERTGGSVSTLTIQRTQQEDSAVYLCASSLIWGRETQYFGPGTRLLVL.

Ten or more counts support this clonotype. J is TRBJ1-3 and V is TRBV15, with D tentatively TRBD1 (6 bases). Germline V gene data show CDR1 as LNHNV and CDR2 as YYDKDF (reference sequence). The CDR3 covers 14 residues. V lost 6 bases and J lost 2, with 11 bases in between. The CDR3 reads CATSSPGAGNTIYF. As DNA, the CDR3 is TGTGCCACCAGTTCCCCAGGGGCTGGAAACACCATATATTTT.

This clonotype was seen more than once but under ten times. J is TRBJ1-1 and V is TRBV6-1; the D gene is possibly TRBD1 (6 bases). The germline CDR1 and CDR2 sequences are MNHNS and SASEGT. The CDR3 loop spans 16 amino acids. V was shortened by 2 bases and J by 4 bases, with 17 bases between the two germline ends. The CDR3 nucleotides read TGTGCCAGCAGTGAACACGGGGGCGAGCTGGGCACTGAAGCTTTCTTT. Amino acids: CASSEHGGELGTEAFF.

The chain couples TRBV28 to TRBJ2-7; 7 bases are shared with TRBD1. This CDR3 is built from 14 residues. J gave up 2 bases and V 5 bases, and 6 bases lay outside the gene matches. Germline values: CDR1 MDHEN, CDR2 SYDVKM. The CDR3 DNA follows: TGTGCCAGCAGTCTAACAGGGGTTCCCTACGAGCAGTACGTC. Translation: CASSLTGVPYEQYV.

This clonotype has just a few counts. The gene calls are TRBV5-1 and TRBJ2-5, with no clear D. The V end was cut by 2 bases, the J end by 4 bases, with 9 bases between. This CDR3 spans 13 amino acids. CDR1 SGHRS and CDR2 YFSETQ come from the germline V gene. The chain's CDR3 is CASSLSGPETQYF. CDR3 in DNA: TGCGCCAGCAGCTTATCTGGCCCAGAGACCCAGTACTTC.

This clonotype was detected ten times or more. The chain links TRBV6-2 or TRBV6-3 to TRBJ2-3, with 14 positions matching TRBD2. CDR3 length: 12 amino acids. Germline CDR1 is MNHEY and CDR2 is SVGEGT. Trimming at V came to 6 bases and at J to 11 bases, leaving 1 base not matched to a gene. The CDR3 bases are TGTGCCAGCAGAGGACTAGCGGGGGGGCAGTATTTT. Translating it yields CASRGLAGGQYF.

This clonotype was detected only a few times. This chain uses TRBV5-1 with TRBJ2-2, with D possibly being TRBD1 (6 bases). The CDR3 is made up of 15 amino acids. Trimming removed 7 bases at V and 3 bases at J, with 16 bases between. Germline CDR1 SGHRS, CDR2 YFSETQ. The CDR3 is CASAAGDPDTGELFF. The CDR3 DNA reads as TGCGCCAGCGCCGCAGGGGACCCCGACACCGGGGAGCTGTTTTTT.

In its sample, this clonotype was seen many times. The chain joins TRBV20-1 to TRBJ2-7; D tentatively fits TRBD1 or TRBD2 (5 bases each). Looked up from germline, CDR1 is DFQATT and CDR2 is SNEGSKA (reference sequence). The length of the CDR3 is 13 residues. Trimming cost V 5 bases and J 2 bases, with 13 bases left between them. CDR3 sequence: CSAPKRDPYEQYV. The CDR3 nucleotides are TGCAGTGCTCCAAAGAGGGACCCCTACGAGCAGTACGTC.

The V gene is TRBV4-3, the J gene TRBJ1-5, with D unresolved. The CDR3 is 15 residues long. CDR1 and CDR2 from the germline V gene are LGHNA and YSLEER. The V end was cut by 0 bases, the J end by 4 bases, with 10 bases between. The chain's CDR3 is CASSQDIGVNQPQHF. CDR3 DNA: TGCGCCAGCAGCCAAGATATCGGGGTGAATCAGCCCCAGCATTTT.

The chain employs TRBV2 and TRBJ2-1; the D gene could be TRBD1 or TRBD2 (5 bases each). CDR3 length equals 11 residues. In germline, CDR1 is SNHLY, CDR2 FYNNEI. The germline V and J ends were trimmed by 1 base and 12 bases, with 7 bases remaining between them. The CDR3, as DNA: TGTGCCAGCAGTGAAGGGGGGTGGCAGTTCTTC. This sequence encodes CASSEGGWQFF.

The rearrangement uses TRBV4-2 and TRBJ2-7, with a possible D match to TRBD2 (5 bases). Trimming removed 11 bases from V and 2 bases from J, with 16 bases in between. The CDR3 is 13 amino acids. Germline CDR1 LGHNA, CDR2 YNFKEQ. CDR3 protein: CAAGKPDAYEQYF. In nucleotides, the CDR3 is TGTGCCGCGGGTAAGCCCGACGCCTACGAGCAGTACTTC.

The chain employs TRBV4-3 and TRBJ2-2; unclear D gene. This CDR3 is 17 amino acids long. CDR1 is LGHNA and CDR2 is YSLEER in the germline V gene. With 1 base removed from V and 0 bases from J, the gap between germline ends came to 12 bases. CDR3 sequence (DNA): TGCGCCAGCAGCCAAGGGGGAAGCCGGGCGAACACCGGGGAGCTGTTTTTT. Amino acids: CASSQGGSRANTGELFF.

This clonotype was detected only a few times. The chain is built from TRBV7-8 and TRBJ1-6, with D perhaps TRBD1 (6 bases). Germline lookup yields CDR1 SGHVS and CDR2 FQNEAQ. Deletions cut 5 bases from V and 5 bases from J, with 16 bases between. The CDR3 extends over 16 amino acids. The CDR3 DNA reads TGTGCCAGCAGCCCGGGGGGGGGGCGCGATAATTCACCCCTCCACTTT. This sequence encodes CASSPGGGRDNSPLHF.

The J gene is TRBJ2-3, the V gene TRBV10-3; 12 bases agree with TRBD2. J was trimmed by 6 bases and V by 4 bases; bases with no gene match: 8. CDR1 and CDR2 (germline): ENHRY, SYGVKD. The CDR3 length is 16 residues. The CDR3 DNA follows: TGTGCCATCAGTGGTCCTAGCGGGGGGGCCGCGGATACGCAGTATTTT. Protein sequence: CAISGPSGGAADTQYF.

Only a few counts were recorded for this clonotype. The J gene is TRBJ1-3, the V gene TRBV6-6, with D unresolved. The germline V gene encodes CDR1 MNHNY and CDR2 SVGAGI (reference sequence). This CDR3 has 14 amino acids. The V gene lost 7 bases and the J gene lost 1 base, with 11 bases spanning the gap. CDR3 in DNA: TGTGCCAGCACCTCCCTCGCGTCTGGAAACACCATATATTTT. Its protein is CASTSLASGNTIYF.

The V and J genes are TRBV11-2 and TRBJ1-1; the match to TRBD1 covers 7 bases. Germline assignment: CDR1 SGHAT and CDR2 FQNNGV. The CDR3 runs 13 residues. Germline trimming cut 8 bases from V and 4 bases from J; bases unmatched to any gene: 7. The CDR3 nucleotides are TGTGCCAGCTCCAGGGGGAGGATCACTGAAGCTTTCTTT. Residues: CASSRGRITEAFF.